This TCR beta chain stems from a study of cytomegalovirus exposure and HLA in healthy donors. The germline V and J ends were trimmed by 5 bases and 6 bases, with 8 bases remaining between them. The CDR3 extends over 11 amino acids. The germline V gene encodes CDR1 MNHNY and CDR2 SVGAGI (reference sequence). It was with 60 Vbeta and 13 Jbeta primers that the PCR ran. Profiling relied on immunoSEQ multiplex PCR, and the TCRdb table lists in-frame clones only, not all of them. In the table there are about 140,000 clones, around three quarters of which are singletons. The V and J genes are TRBV6-6 and TRBJ2-7; D is perhaps TRBD1 (6 bases). Sequenced: PBMCs. The sequence derives from a woman in her fifties or sixties in good health and CMV-seropositive. DNA of the CDR3: TGTGCCAGCAGTACACAGGGCGAGCAGTACTTC. Amino acid sequence: CASSTQGEQYF.